This entry lists 10 T cell receptor beta chains sequenced from one sample in a study of T cells after yellow fever vaccination. TCRdb processed the 5' RACE reads anew with MiXCR; each CDR3 protein has one entry. The sample records some 600,000 distinct CDR3 sequences, 10% to 15% being singletons. Sample: PBMCs, taken on the day of the yellow fever booster vaccination. The receptors were gathered from a man aged 30 to 45 who received the YFV17D yellow fever vaccine.

The table lists this clonotype with a few counts. V and J are TRBV10-3 and TRBJ2-3; no reliable D call. Trimming left V 4 bases short and J 2 bases short, with 19 bases between. The CDR3 totals 17 residues. Per the germline V gene, CDR1 is ENHRY and CDR2 is SYGVKD. CDR3: CAISALGWAINTDTQYF. The CDR3 DNA sequence: TGTGCCATCAGTGCCCTGGGGTGGGCGATCAACACAGATACGCAGTATTTT.

Ten or more counts support this clonotype. J is TRBJ1-1 and V is TRBV30; no definite D call. The CDR3 sequence is 13 residues long. Trimming shortened V by 4 bases and J by 1 base, and 10 bases separated the two germline ends. CDR1 is GTSNPN, CDR2 SVGIG, per germline (reference sequence). CDR3 protein: CAWMASRNTEAFF. The CDR3 nucleotides read TGTGCCTGGATGGCGAGCCGGAACACTGAAGCTTTCTTT. The full variable domain, rest sourced from reference TRBV30 and TRBJ1-1, is SQTIHQWPATLVQPVGSPLSLECTVEGTSNPNLYWYRQAAGRGLQLLFYSVGIGQISSEVPQNLSASRPQDRQFILSSKKLLLSDSGFYLCAWMASRNTEAFFGQGTRLTVV.

This clonotype was detected a few times. The chain combines TRBV11-2 with TRBJ2-2, with 16 bases fitting TRBD2. CDR3 length equals 19 residues. V lost 5 bases to trimming and J lost 6 bases; unmatched junction nucleotides: 12. The V gene's germline CDR1 is SGHAT and CDR2 FQNNGV. The CDR3, as DNA: TGTGCCAGCAGCCGGGGAGACGGGACTAGCGGGAGGGGCGCCGGGGAGCTGTTTTTT. Its translation is CASSRGDGTSGRGAGELFF.

This clonotype was seen many times. V usage is TRBV12-3 or TRBV12-4 and J usage is TRBJ2-1, with D perhaps matching TRBD1 or TRBD2 (6 bases each). With 5 bases removed from V and 10 bases from J, the gap between germline ends came to 12 bases. This CDR3 has 12 amino acids. CDR3 bases: TGTGCCAGCAGTCGACAGGCGGGGGAGCAGTTCTTC. This sequence encodes CASSRQAGEQFF.

This clonotype has just a few counts. This chain joins TRBV9 and TRBJ2-1, with 9 bases identical to TRBD2. The CDR3 spans 17 residues. CDR1 is SGDLS and CDR2 is YYNGEE in the germline V gene. V was pared by 0 bases and J by 3 bases, with 7 bases of the junction left unmatched. CDR3 DNA: TGTGCCAGCAGCGTAGCTGACCTAGCGGGGTACTACAATGAGCAGTTCTTC. Amino acids: CASSVADLAGYYNEQFF.

The sample holds a few counts of this clonotype. The rearrangement links TRBV18 to TRBJ1-4; D is possibly TRBD1 (5 bases). V was clipped by 0 bases and J by 3 bases, with 8 bases between them. The CDR3 runs 15 residues. Germline values: CDR1 KGHSH, CDR2 LQKENI. CDR3 bases: TGTGCCAGCTCACCACCGGGACCCCCTAATGAAAAACTGTTTTTT. Its protein is CASSPPGPPNEKLFF.

This clonotype was picked up many times. The chain links TRBV5-1 to TRBJ2-1; 8 bases agree with TRBD2. Trimming at V came to 2 bases and at J to 2 bases, leaving 12 bases not matched to a gene. The germline CDR1 and CDR2 sequences are SGHRS and YFSETQ. CDR3 size: 18 residues. In DNA, the CDR3 is TGCGCCAGCAGCTTCGGAAGCTCTGCGGGAGGACCCTACAATGAGCAGTTCTTC. It translates to CASSFGSSAGGPYNEQFF.

The CDR3 protein is CASSQDLREGDTQYF. The CDR3 region has the DNA TGCGCCAGCAGCCAAGATCTGCGGGAAGGGGATACGCAGTATTTT. This rearrangement joins TRBV4-3 to TRBJ2-3, with D tentatively TRBD2 (6 bases). The CDR3 loop spans 15 amino acids. Germline lookup yields CDR1 LGHNA and CDR2 YSLEER. V lost 0 bases and J lost 6, with 13 bases in between.

V usage is TRBV20-1 and J usage is TRBJ1-4; TRBD1 matches 7 bases. The CDR3 is 15 residues long. Germline V gene data show CDR1 as DFQATT and CDR2 as SNEGSKA (reference sequence). Trimming cost V 5 bases and J 7 bases; bases outside gene matches: 13. CDR3 region: CSAGANRGGGEKLFF. The CDR3 nucleotides are TGCAGTGCTGGGGCCAACAGGGGAGGCGGTGAAAAACTGTTTTTT.

This clonotype occurred a few times. This rearrangement joins TRBV7-2 to TRBJ2-7, with TRBD2 matching over 8 bases. The V gene's germline CDR1 is SGHTA and CDR2 FQGNSA. Germline trimming cut 5 bases from V and 6 bases from J; bases unmatched to any gene: 15. The length of the CDR3 is 16 residues. The CDR3 coding sequence is TGTGCCAGCAGCCTCCTAGTAAGCCGGGAGGGGAGCGAGCAGTACTTC. This sequence encodes CASSLLVSREGSEQYF.